The clone carrying this T cell receptor (beta chain) was detected only a few times. Its antigen remains unknown. This entry comes from a study of T-cell memory formation after mild COVID-19. Whole-study results and caveats: Confirmation of SARS-CoV-2 specificity was lacking for second-wave clones peaking day 37. In pre-infection memory, a portion of responding clones appeared, which suggested that cross-reactive memory joined. Contracting CD4+ clones lay largely in CM and EM, with CD8+ ones residing in EMRA.

TCR alpha and TCR beta cDNA libraries carrying sample barcodes and UMIs were produced by 5'RACE using constant-segment primers. TCRdb independently ran MiXCR on the 5' RACE reads; one entry per CDR3 protein. The sample has about 90,000 distinct CDR3 sequences; about 12% are singletons. Trimming removed 5 bases at V and 7 bases at J, with 18 bases between. The CDR3 is 15 amino acids. CDR1 is MNHEY, CDR2 SVGAGI, per germline. The V and J genes are TRBV6-5 and TRBJ1-5; D is possibly TRBD1 (5 bases). This sequence originates from an adult woman who had mild COVID-19 (a few samples of this study predate the infection). Cell type and time point are not known. Sequencing was done on a sample of PBMCs or a T cell subset sorted from them (not recorded which). CDR3 sequence (DNA): TGTGCCAGCAGTACCTACGCAGGGTCCCGGCAGCCCCAGCATTTT. It is translated as CASSTYAGSRQPQHF.